These 21 T cell receptor beta chains were sequenced from one sample in a study of sequential checkpoint blockade in melanoma. Produced via immunoSEQ multiplex PCR; TCRdb's table is partial and in-frame only. The table includes 5,000 or so clones, approximately 22% detected once. Treatment described: randomized to nivolumab then ipilimumab (arm A) or the reverse (arm B). Sample: tumor tissue (inferred from file names), taken from a patient given nivolumab and ipilimumab in sequence. These receptor sequences come from a human donor with melanoma.

The chain employs TRBV19 and TRBJ1-1; D not certain. The germline gives CDR1 LNHDA, CDR2 SQIVND (reference sequence). The CDR3 length is 12 residues. Trimming cost V 6 bases and J 6 bases, with 11 bases left between them. This chain's CDR3 is CASRAPGAEAFF. The CDR3 DNA is TGTGCCAGTAGGGCCCCCGGCGCTGAAGCTTTCTTT. Drawing the rest from reference TRBV19 and TRBJ1-1, the complete variable domain is DGGITQSPKYLFRKEGQNVTLSCEQNLNHDAMYWYRQDPGQGLRLIYYSQIVNDFQKGDIAEGYSVSREKKESFPLTVTSAQKNPTAFYLCASRAPGAEAFFGQGTRLTVV.

This clone turned up a few times. The chain recombines TRBV5-1 with TRBJ2-1; D is undetermined. CDR1 is SGHRS, CDR2 YFSETQ, per germline. The CDR3 loop spans 14 amino acids. V lost 0 bases to trimming and J lost 0 bases, with 4 bases between them. Here the CDR3 DNA reads TGCGCCAGCAGCTTGGCGGGCTCCTACAATGAGCAGTTCTTC. This sequence encodes CASSLAGSYNEQFF.

This clone occurred a few times. V usage is TRBV29-1 and J usage is TRBJ2-1; D not certain. The CDR3 has 14 amino acids. The germline CDR1 and CDR2 sequences are SQVTM and ANQGSEA. Trimming took off 3 bases at V and 2 bases at J, with 11 bases between the two ends. The CDR3 DNA follows: TGCAGCGTTGATTTGGGTAGGGCCTACAATGAGCAGTTCTTC. Encoded protein: CSVDLGRAYNEQFF.

This clone was detected ten times or more. V gene TRBV11-3 combines with J gene TRBJ2-5, with 8 nucleotides matching TRBD1. The CDR3 consists of 16 residues. V was pared by 2 bases and J by 4 bases, with 9 bases of the junction left unmatched. In germline, CDR1 is SGHNT, CDR2 YENEEA. CDR3 DNA: TGTGCCAGCAGCTTAACTGGCAGGGGGCCTTTAGAGACCCAGTACTTC. Its translation is CASSLTGRGPLETQYF.

The chain joins TRBV1 to TRBJ2-7; TRBD1 is the table's D call, not checked against the DNA. TRBV1 represents a pseudogene. This CDR3 is built from 19 residues. CDR3 in amino acids: CASSPRDRGSHHSSYEQYF. DNA for the CDR3: TGCGCCAGCAGCCCCCGGGACAGGGGGTCACACCATAGCTCCTACGAGCAGTACTTC.

The chain carries TRBV9 and TRBJ2-7, with 10 positions matching TRBD2. This CDR3 region has 15 residues. Trimming removed 5 bases from V and 3 bases from J; junction bases left unmatched: 8. Per the germline V gene, CDR1 is SGDLS and CDR2 is YYNGEE. The CDR3 here is CASSAVAGGYYEQYF. In DNA, the CDR3 is TGTGCCAGCAGTGCGGTAGCGGGAGGTTACTACGAGCAGTACTTC.

This clone was seen more than once but under ten times. This chain links TRBV11-3 with TRBJ2-7; D gene uncertain. CDR1 SGHNT and CDR2 YENEEA come from the germline V gene. V lost 3 bases and J 0 bases, leaving 15 bases between the germline ends. The CDR3 totals 16 residues. CDR3 nucleotide sequence: TGTGCCAGCAGCTTGATGTGGGGTGACCACTCCTACGAGCAGTACTTC. Its protein product is CASSLMWGDHSYEQYF.

This clone was observed at least ten times. CDR3 region: CASTQGAPSEAEQFF. The CDR3 DNA is TGTGCCAGCACCCAGGGGGCTCCCTCGGAAGCGGAGCAGTTCTTC. The gene calls are TRBV9 and TRBJ2-1, with TRBD1 identical over 8 bases. Germline trimming cut 6 bases from V and 10 bases from J; bases unmatched to any gene: 15. The CDR3 has 15 amino acids. CDR1 SGDLS and CDR2 YYNGEE come from the germline V gene. Drawing the rest from reference TRBV9 and TRBJ2-1, the complete variable domain is DSGVTQTPKHLITATGQRVTLRCSPRSGDLSVYWYQQSLDQGLQFLIQYYNGEERAKGNILERFSAQQFPDLHSELNLSSLELGDSALYFCASTQGAPSEAEQFFGPGTRLTVL.

This rearrangement joins TRBV11-3 to TRBJ1-2, with 10 positions matching TRBD1. The CDR3 is 15 amino acids. Trimming cost V 5 bases and J 2 bases; bases outside gene matches: 5. Germline V CDR1 and CDR2: SGHNT, YENEEA. The CDR3 loop is CASSPGQGVNYGYTF. Written as DNA, the CDR3 is TGTGCCAGCAGCCCCGGACAGGGGGTGAACTATGGCTACACCTTC.

Written as DNA, the CDR3 is TGTGCCAGCAGTTTTTCGACTAGCGGGGAATTTACGCAGTATTTT. Translation: CASSFSTSGEFTQYF. The chain combines TRBV6-8 with TRBJ2-3, with 11 bases aligning to TRBD2. The ends lost 4 bases at V and 8 bases at J; junction bases unmatched: 8. Per the germline V gene, CDR1 is MNHGY and CDR2 is SAAAGT. The CDR3 runs to 15 residues.

Written as DNA, the CDR3 is TGTGCCAGCAGCCCCCTGGGGGTTAGCAATGAGCAGTTCTTC. Its protein product is CASSPLGVSNEQFF. V gene TRBV9 combines with J gene TRBJ2-1; D is tentatively TRBD1 or TRBD2 (5 bases each). This CDR3 is built from 14 residues. The V end lost 4 bases, the J end lost 6 bases, and 14 bases lay between the germline ends. The germline V gene encodes CDR1 SGDLS and CDR2 YYNGEE.

CDR3 in DNA: TGTGCCAGCAACCTTGTCCAGGGGATCGGACAAGAGACCCAGTACTTC. Protein: CASNLVQGIGQETQYF. V usage is TRBV11-3 and J usage is TRBJ2-5; the D gene is possibly TRBD1 (6 bases). Germline CDR1 is SGHNT and CDR2 is YENEEA. There are 16 residues in the CDR3. Trimming removed 7 bases from V and 2 bases from J, with 20 bases in between. Drawing the rest from reference TRBV11-3 and TRBJ2-5, the complete variable domain is EAGVVQSPRYKIIEKKQPVAFWCNPISGHNTLYWYLQNLGQGPELLIRYENEEAVDDSQLPKDRFSAERLKGVDSTLKIQPAELGDSAVYLCASNLVQGIGQETQYFGPGTRLLVL.

The chain carries TRBV19 and TRBJ2-5; 7 nucleotides agree with TRBD2. Trimming removed 10 bases from V and 4 bases from J; junction bases left unmatched: 9. Germline V lookup: CDR1 LNHDA, CDR2 SQIVND (reference sequence). This CDR3 contains 13 residues. Here the CDR3 reads CATSRGFVETQYF. In DNA, the CDR3 is TGTGCCACCTCGCGGGGGTTCGTAGAGACCCAGTACTTC.

CDR3: CASSSPGFVGNQPQHF. As DNA, the CDR3 is TGTGCCAGTAGTAGCCCGGGATTTGTTGGCAATCAGCCCCAGCATTTT. The chain combines TRBV19 with TRBJ1-5; D is unclear. CDR1 is LNHDA and CDR2 is SQIVND in the germline V gene (reference sequence). Trimming stripped 4 bases from V and 2 bases from J, with 15 bases between. CDR3 length: 16 residues.

The table lists this clone with a few counts. CDR3 in amino acids: CASSLGLAGGTDTQYF. CDR3 nucleotides: TGTGCCAGCAGCTTGGGTCTAGCGGGAGGGACAGATACGCAGTATTTT. The chain links TRBV11-3 to TRBJ2-3, with 12 bases matching TRBD2. The CDR3 totals 16 residues. The germline CDR1 and CDR2 sequences are SGHNT and YENEEA. The junction had 4 bases not matched to a gene; V was cut back by 3 bases and J by 3 bases.

Only a few counts were recorded for this clone. The rearrangement uses TRBV15 and TRBJ1-5; D might be TRBD1 (5 bases). This CDR3 is 14 amino acids long. V was shortened by 2 bases and J by 3 bases, with 8 bases between the two germline ends. Germline lookup yields CDR1 LNHNV and CDR2 YYDKDF (reference sequence). The CDR3: CATSRTGPNQPQHF. DNA of the CDR3: TGTGCCACCAGCAGAACAGGTCCCAATCAGCCCCAGCATTTT.

This clone showed up many times. This chain joins TRBV11-3 and TRBJ2-1; the D is unclear. This CDR3 region has 16 residues. V was clipped by 0 bases and J by 0 bases, with 9 bases between them. The germline V gene has CDR1 SGHNT and CDR2 YENEEA. CDR3 sequence reads: CASSLEFLSSYNEQFF. CDR3 in DNA: TGTGCCAGCAGCTTAGAGTTCCTCAGCTCCTACAATGAGCAGTTCTTC.

The J gene is TRBJ2-5, the V gene TRBV15, with a weak D call TRBD1 (6 bases). Germline V lookup: CDR1 LNHNV, CDR2 YYDKDF (reference sequence). This CDR3 spans 15 amino acids. V was pared by 1 base and J by 3 bases, with 12 bases between. CDR3 amino acids: CATSRGGLLEETQYF. CDR3 DNA sequence: TGTGCCACCAGCAGAGGGGGGCTCCTGGAAGAGACCCAGTACTTC.

This clone has more than one count but fewer than ten. The chain has TRBV28 and TRBJ1-2, with D unclear. This CDR3 spans 13 amino acids. The V and J ends lost 6 bases and 6 bases respectively, with 14 bases between them. Germline CDR1 and CDR2: MDHEN and SYDVKM. In DNA, the CDR3 is TGTGCCAGCAGCCTGCGAGTTGGACATGGCTACACCTTC. Protein: CASSLRVGHGYTF.

This clone appeared a few times. The chain joins TRBV12-2 to TRBJ2-1; TRBD2 is the table's D call, not checked against the DNA. TRBV12-2 is a recognized pseudogene. This CDR3 contains 15 residues. In nucleotides, the CDR3 is TGTGCCACTAGGATAGCGGGGGGCTCCTACAATGAGCAGTTCTTC. This sequence encodes CATRIAGGSYNEQFF.

This clone is medium-sized. The V gene is TRBV4-1, the J gene TRBJ2-3; the match to TRBD1 covers 8 bases. Trimming removed 2 bases from V and 3 bases from J; junction bases left unmatched: 1. Per germline, CDR1 MGHRA and CDR2 YSYEKL. This CDR3 has 14 residues. Here the CDR3 DNA reads TGCGCCAGCAGCCAACAGGGGGCAACAGATACGCAGTATTTT. It specifies CASSQQGATDTQYF.